This entry concerns a single T cell receptor (beta chain). The method was immunoSEQ multiplex PCR; TCRdb's version includes in-frame clones alone and lacks a portion of them. This table holds some 2,000,000 clones, 85% to 95% found once. This record belongs to a study of shared clonotypes between healthy human individuals. The sequence derives from a young man in good health. Material for sequencing was naive CD4+ T cells sorted from blood. Subset noted: CD45RA+ positively selected.

The DNA for the CDR3 is TGTGCCAGTAGTATTGGTGGACTACTTTATAATTCACCCCTCCACTTT. Protein: CASSIGGLLYNSPLHF. The gene calls are TRBV19 and TRBJ1-6; no reliable D call. The V gene lost 3 bases and the J gene lost 4 bases, with 13 bases spanning the gap. CDR3 length equals 16 residues. Germline V lookup: CDR1 LNHDA, CDR2 SQIVND (reference sequence).